This T cell receptor (beta chain) was recovered during a study of CD8 T cells in Susac syndrome. Germline V lookup: CDR1 MNHEY, CDR2 SMNVEV (reference sequence). This CDR3 is 12 amino acids long. The V gene lost 6 bases and the J gene lost 2 bases, with 7 bases spanning the gap. An amount of RNA that ranged from roughly 0.45 to 1 ug was reverse transcribed with random hexamers. By means of immunoSEQ multiplex PCR, TCR beta CDR3 spanning 54 Vbeta and 13 Jbeta underwent amplification. From the immunoSEQ multiplex PCR reads, TCRdb called clonotypes with MiXCR, one entry per CDR3 protein. The repertoire holds 15,000 to 20,000 distinct CDR3 sequences, with around 96% as singletons.

The source material was CD8+ T cells from PBMCs. The chain is built from TRBV27 and TRBJ1-2; no clear D. The clonotype comes from a human donor in good health. Here the CDR3 DNA reads TGTGCCAGCAGGGAGGCGAACTATGGCTACACCTTC. This sequence encodes CASREANYGYTF.